This entry lists 21 T cell receptor beta chains sequenced from one sample in a study of vaccination effects on CD4 cells after COVID-19. Sequencing was preceded by expansion of antigen-specific CD4+ T cells with viral peptide pools in the ViraFEST assay. Cultured cells yielded isolated CD4+ T cells after approximately nine days. The person's infection with SARS-CoV-2, confirmed by PCR, took place between March and December 2020. These receptors have no known antigen. This table comes from immunoSEQ multiplex PCR, and its TCRdb copy is limited to in-frame clones, with some not included. The table has 35,000 to 55,000 clones, roughly 80% seen once. This specimen was CD4+ T cells from PBMCs cultured with a peptide pool, taken before COVID-19 vaccination. The receptors shown here come from a human donor who had a prior SARS-CoV-2 infection.

This clone was seen a handful of times. V and J are TRBV3-1 (or the pseudogene TRBV3-2) and TRBJ2-1; 8 bases are shared with TRBD2. Germline loops: CDR1 LGHDT, CDR2 YNNKEL (reference sequence). The CDR3 consists of 15 residues. V gave up 1 base and J gave up 1 base; unmatched junction bases: 0. This chain's CDR3 is CASSQAGGSYNEQFF. The CDR3 region has the DNA TGTGCCAGCAGCCAAGCGGGGGGGTCCTACAATGAGCAGTTCTTC.

The chain recombines TRBV18 with TRBJ1-3; 9 positions agree with TRBD1. The CDR3 has 14 amino acids. After removal of 2 bases from V and 4 bases from J, the junction contained 0 bases not matched to a gene. The V gene's germline CDR1 is KGHSH and CDR2 LQKENI. DNA of the CDR3: TGTGCCAGCTCACCAGGACAGGGGGGAAACACCATATATTTT. It translates to CASSPGQGGNTIYF.

This clone was seen a handful of times. The rearrangement joins TRBV7-9 to TRBJ2-5; 9 bases map to TRBD2. The CDR3 covers 13 residues. V shed 7 bases, J shed 5 bases, and the junction held 5 bases outside the gene matches. CDR1 SEHNR and CDR2 FQNEAQ come from the germline V gene (reference sequence). The chain's CDR3 is CASTIAGAETQYF. Written as DNA, the CDR3 is TGTGCCAGCACCATAGCGGGGGCTGAGACCCAGTACTTC. Using reference TRBV7-9 and TRBJ2-5 for the parts outside the CDR3, the full variable domain is DTGVSQNPRHKITKRGQNVTFRCDPISEHNRLYWYRQTLGQGPEFLTYFQNEAQLEKSRLLSDRFSAERPKGSFSTLEIQRTEQGDSAMYLCASTIAGAETQYFGPGTRLLVL.

This clone was recorded only once. The chain uses TRBV6-1 and TRBJ1-2, with no clear D. Per the germline V gene, CDR1 is MNHNS and CDR2 is SASEGT. The CDR3 covers 18 residues. V was clipped by 0 bases and J by 2 bases, with 19 bases between them. The CDR3 DNA reads as TGTGCCAGCAGTGAAGCGCGCACGGTCTTAGGGCTGAACTATGGCTACACCTTC. It codes for CASSEARTVLGLNYGYTF.

This chain links TRBV5-1 with TRBJ2-3, with 12 bases lining up with TRBD2. Per the germline V gene, CDR1 is SGHRS and CDR2 is YFSETQ. CDR3 length: 17 amino acids. J lost 0 bases, V lost 2 bases, and 4 bases had no gene match. The chain's CDR3 is CASSLGLAGGSTDTQYF. CDR3 sequence (DNA): TGCGCCAGCAGCTTAGGGCTAGCGGGGGGGAGCACAGATACGCAGTATTTT.

The chain has TRBV4-3 and TRBJ2-1; no clear D gene. Germline values: CDR1 LGHNA, CDR2 YSLEER. With 0 bases removed from V and 4 bases from J, the gap between germline ends came to 16 bases. This CDR3 has 17 amino acids. The CDR3 DNA follows: TGCGCCAGCAGCCAAGATCCAACCCCTCAGCTTTACAATGAGCAGTTCTTC. It is translated as CASSQDPTPQLYNEQFF.

The rearrangement links TRBV6-5 to TRBJ1-2; D call uncertain. This CDR3 has 13 residues. Germline assignment: CDR1 MNHEY and CDR2 SVGAGI. Trimming took off 2 bases at V and 5 bases at J, with 9 bases between the two ends. The CDR3 is CASSYGPPYGYTF. CDR3 DNA: TGTGCCAGCAGTTACGGACCCCCATATGGCTACACCTTC.

V and J are TRBV5-4 and TRBJ2-3; D is perhaps TRBD1 or TRBD2 (5 bases each). This CDR3 spans 14 amino acids. The germline V and J ends were trimmed by 0 bases and 2 bases, with 7 bases remaining between them. CDR1 is SGHNT and CDR2 is YYREEE in the germline V gene (reference sequence). CDR3: CASSLVGTTDTQYF. In DNA form, the CDR3 reads TGTGCCAGCAGCTTGGTTGGGACCACAGATACGCAGTATTTT.

This clone appeared a few times. The J gene is TRBJ1-1, the V gene TRBV10-3, with D tentatively TRBD1 (5 bases). CDR1 ENHRY and CDR2 SYGVKD come from the germline V gene. Trimming stripped 4 bases from V and 1 base from J, with 13 bases between. The CDR3 is 15 amino acids. This CDR3 reads CAISGRLGGNTEAFF. The CDR3 nucleotides read TGTGCCATCAGTGGGAGACTGGGGGGGAACACTGAAGCTTTCTTT.

The chain uses TRBV5-1 and TRBJ2-7; the match to TRBD2 covers 7 bases. Losses at the gene ends were 4 bases for V and 6 bases for J; bases not matched to a gene: 10. This CDR3 contains 14 residues. Germline V gives CDR1 SGHRS, CDR2 YFSETQ. The CDR3 bases are TGCGCCAGCAGCCCAAGGACTAGTGAGTTCGAGCAGTACTTC. Protein: CASSPRTSEFEQYF.

The chain carries TRBV27 and TRBJ2-7, with 7 bases aligning to TRBD2. Germline trimming cut 7 bases from V and 5 bases from J; bases unmatched to any gene: 5. This CDR3 is 12 amino acids long. Germline V gives CDR1 MNHEY, CDR2 SMNVEV (reference sequence). The chain's CDR3 is CASKGGLDEQYF. CDR3 DNA: TGTGCCAGCAAGGGAGGGTTAGACGAGCAGTACTTC.

This clone was detected only a few times. The rearrangement joins TRBV28 to TRBJ2-3, with 11 nucleotides matching TRBD2. J gave up 6 bases and V 4 bases, and 3 bases lay outside the gene matches. The germline gives CDR1 MDHEN, CDR2 SYDVKM. CDR3 length: 14 amino acids. For the CDR3, the DNA is TGTGCCAGCAGTTCTAGCGGGAGGAGTGATACGCAGTATTTT. It specifies CASSSSGRSDTQYF. Combining the CDR3 with reference TRBV28 and TRBJ2-3 gives the whole variable domain DVKVTQSSRYLVKRTGEKVFLECVQDMDHENMFWYRQDPGLGLRLIYFSYDVKMKEKGDIPEGYSVSREKKERFSLILESASTNQTSMYLCASSSSGRSDTQYFGPGTRLTVL.

This chain joins TRBV25-1 and TRBJ2-3, with 14 positions matching TRBD2. Looked up from germline, CDR1 is MGHDK and CDR2 is SYGVNS. There are 17 residues in the CDR3. The CDR3, as DNA: TGTGCTTCGGGACTAGCGGGGGACGACCTAAGACCAGATACGCAGTATTTT. This gives the protein CASGLAGDDLRPDTQYF. The full variable domain, with the rest looked up from reference TRBV25-1 and TRBJ2-3, is EADIYQTPRYLVIGTGKKITLECSQTMGHDKMYWYQQDPGMELHLIHYSYGVNSTEKGDLSSESTVSRIRTEHFPLTLESARPSHTSQYLCASGLAGDDLRPDTQYFGPGTRLTVL.

The J gene is TRBJ2-3, the V gene TRBV18; TRBD2 aligns across 10 bases. Germline CDR1 reads KGHSH; CDR2 reads LQKENI. The ends lost 6 bases at V and 5 bases at J; junction bases unmatched: 8. The CDR3 consists of 15 residues. The CDR3 DNA sequence: TGTGCCAGCTCCCCCACTAGCGGGGATCGAGATACGCAGTATTTT. Translation: CASSPTSGDRDTQYF.

The chain has TRBV4-1 and TRBJ2-2; D unclear. Germline CDR1 MGHRA, CDR2 YSYEKL. Trimming removed 4 bases at V and 4 bases at J, with 10 bases between. The CDR3 is 14 residues long. CDR3 sequence (DNA): TGCGCCAGCAGCCTGATACCATCCACCGGGGAGCTGTTTTTT. Residues: CASSLIPSTGELFF.

The chain combines TRBV29-1 with TRBJ2-3, with 8 nucleotides matching TRBD2. The V segment lost 7 bases and the J segment 1 base; nucleotides outside the gene matches: 4. The CDR3 contains 13 residues. Germline V gene data show CDR1 as SQVTM and CDR2 as ANQGSEA. Here the CDR3 reads CSGDSGGTDTQYF. The CDR3 DNA reads TGCAGCGGGGATAGCGGGGGCACAGATACGCAGTATTTT.

The chain has TRBV7-9 and TRBJ2-1; 13 nucleotides match TRBD2. Trimming took 3 bases from V and 14 from J; bases not matched to a gene: 10. CDR1 and CDR2 from the germline V gene are SEHNR and FQNEAQ (reference sequence). This CDR3 contains 15 residues. CDR3 region: CASSFAGTSGTREFF. CDR3 sequence (DNA): TGTGCCAGCAGCTTCGCCGGGACTAGCGGGACTAGGGAGTTCTTC.

This clone was found once. The chain is built from TRBV5-1 and TRBJ2-2; D is undetermined. The CDR3 consists of 15 residues. Trimming pared 4 bases from V and 0 bases from J, leaving 10 bases between. Germline V gene sequence: CDR1 SGHRS, CDR2 YFSETQ. CDR3 nucleotides: TGCGCCAGCAGCCAATCCCGACCGAACACCGGGGAGCTGTTTTTT. This translates into CASSQSRPNTGELFF.

The V call is TRBV14, the J call TRBJ2-1, with 7 bases matching TRBD2. The CDR3 loop spans 14 amino acids. The V gene's germline CDR1 is SGHDN and CDR2 FVKESK. The trim removed 7 bases at V and 7 bases at J, leaving 10 bases unmatched. Written as DNA, the CDR3 is TGTGCCAGCAATCCCCCGGGGGGTGGAAATGAGCAGTTCTTC. Protein product: CASNPPGGGNEQFF.

This clone was seen more than once but under ten times. V is TRBV9 and J is TRBJ2-2; perhaps TRBD2 as D (5 bases). The germline V and J ends were trimmed by 3 bases and 3 bases, with 12 bases remaining between them. Per germline, CDR1 SGDLS and CDR2 YYNGEE. The CDR3 consists of 15 residues. The CDR3 region has the DNA TGTGCCAGCAGCGCCAGCGGATGGGACACCGGGGAGCTGTTTTTT. This sequence encodes CASSASGWDTGELFF.

The chain links TRBV19 to TRBJ2-1; 7 nucleotides match TRBD1. This CDR3 is 16 amino acids long. The junction had 7 bases not matched to a gene; V was cut back by 4 bases and J by 1 base. Germline V lookup: CDR1 LNHDA, CDR2 SQIVND (reference sequence). Here the CDR3 reads CASSRDREQSYNEQFF. The CDR3 nucleotides are TGTGCCAGTAGTAGAGACAGGGAACAGTCCTACAATGAGCAGTTCTTC.